The 8 T cell receptor beta chains in this list originate from one sample, sequenced in a study of early T cells in non-severe SARS-CoV-2 infection. TCRdb processed the 5' RACE reads anew with MiXCR; each CDR3 protein has one entry. The table includes about 44,000 distinct CDR3 sequences, roughly 6.2% detected once. The specimen was whole blood. These receptors all stem from an adult who was a healthcare worker with PCR-confirmed SARS-CoV-2 infection or an uninfected control (not recorded which).

The rearrangement uses TRBV20-1 and TRBJ2-1, with 12 bases aligning to TRBD2. There are 15 residues in the CDR3. The J segment lost 5 bases and the V segment lost 5 bases, leaving 7 bases of the junction unmatched. CDR1 is DFQATT, CDR2 SNEGSKA, per germline (reference sequence). In DNA form, the CDR3 reads TGCAGTGCTCCCCGTCCTAGCGGGGGGGACAATGAGCAGTTCTTC. Encoded protein: CSAPRPSGGDNEQFF.

This clonotype was seen at least ten times. The chain links TRBV7-2 to TRBJ1-1; D uncertain. V was shortened by 4 bases and J by 0 bases, with 6 bases between the two germline ends. Germline lookup yields CDR1 SGHTA and CDR2 FQGNSA. The CDR3 is 13 residues long. The CDR3 loop reads CASSYNLNTEAFF. CDR3 nucleotides: TGTGCCAGCAGCTACAATCTGAACACTGAAGCTTTCTTT.

This CDR3 reads CATSRDSPPRGLAGGLEQFF. CDR3 coding DNA: TGTGCCACCAGCAGAGATTCCCCCCCCCGGGGACTAGCGGGGGGCCTAGAGCAGTTCTTC. V and J are TRBV15 and TRBJ2-1; TRBD2 aligns across 15 bases. Germline values: CDR1 LNHNV, CDR2 YYDKDF (reference sequence). The CDR3 has 20 amino acids. J was trimmed by 10 bases and V by 0 bases; bases with no gene match: 16.

The chain combines TRBV29-1 with TRBJ2-2, with 8 bases that match TRBD2. The CDR3 consists of 15 residues. Losses at the gene ends were 0 bases for V and 5 bases for J; bases not matched to a gene: 5. CDR1 and CDR2 from the germline V gene are SQVTM and ANQGSEA. CDR3 sequence reads: CSVEDPAGVTGELFF. The CDR3 DNA is TGCAGCGTTGAAGATCCAGCGGGGGTGACCGGGGAGCTGTTTTTT.

This clonotype turned up a few times. The gene calls are TRBV5-1 and TRBJ2-7; D gene ambiguous. Germline values: CDR1 SGHRS, CDR2 YFSETQ. The V end was cut by 0 bases, the J end by 7 bases, with 17 bases between. CDR3 length: 15 amino acids. The CDR3 here is CASSLVGSPAQEQYF. CDR3 DNA sequence: TGCGCCAGCAGCTTGGTAGGCAGCCCTGCTCAGGAGCAGTACTTC.

Worth noting for this clonotype: This clone may be a read error of a much larger clone one base away. The chain is built from TRBV6-6 and TRBJ2-5; 7 bases map to TRBD1. The CDR3 length is 12 residues. Germline CDR1 and CDR2: MNHNY and SVGAGI (reference sequence). V dropped 10 bases and J dropped 1; count of bases not matched to a gene: 3. The CDR3: CATRDSQETQYF. The CDR3 DNA reads as TGTGCCACCAGGGACAGCCAAGAGACCCAGTACTTC.

This clonotype was seen many times. The chain has TRBV6-5 and TRBJ1-6; no clear D. The V gene lost 6 bases and the J gene lost 12 bases, with 12 bases spanning the gap. CDR1 is MNHEY and CDR2 is SVGAGI in the germline V gene. The CDR3 has 12 residues. CDR3 protein: CASSILGLPLHF. CDR3 sequence (DNA): TGTGCCAGCAGCATACTAGGACTACCCCTCCACTTT.

V is TRBV7-2 and J is TRBJ2-1, with 14 bases that match TRBD2. V was clipped by 2 bases and J by 0 bases; unmatched bases: 3. The CDR3 runs 18 residues. Germline V gene sequence: CDR1 SGHTA, CDR2 FQGNSA. The CDR3 region has the DNA TGTGCCAGCAGCTTACAGACTAGCGGGGGGGCCTCCTACAATGAGCAGTTCTTC. This gives the protein CASSLQTSGGASYNEQFF.